Listed below are T cell receptor beta chains from one sample, sequenced in a study of T cells after yellow fever vaccination. TCRdb ran MiXCR on the 5' RACE reads and lists one entry per CDR3 protein. This table holds about 300,000 distinct CDR3 sequences, 7.5% to 9.5% found once. This specimen was CD4+ T cells sorted from PBMCs, taken 5 days after the yellow fever booster vaccination. The receptors come from a man aged 18 to 29 who received the YFV17D yellow fever vaccine. Both conserved end residues are part of each CDR3. Fields, in order: clone size, J gene, D gene, V gene, CDR3 protein, CDR3 DNA. D genes are given only for firm matches. Size is omitted from some rows. Given values are once, few, many or a class for expanded clones.

abundance: many; j_gene: TRBJ1-4; d_gene: .; v_gene: TRBV7-2; CDR3aa: CASRQGNEKLFF; CDR3nt: TGTGCCAGCAGGCAGGGGAATGAAAAACTGTTTTTT
abundance: few; j_gene: TRBJ2-3; d_gene: .; v_gene: TRBV7-9; CDR3aa: CASRPKQGSTDTQYF; CDR3nt: TGTGCCAGCAGACCGAAGCAGGGTAGCACAGATACGCAGTATTTT
abundance: many; j_gene: TRBJ2-3; d_gene: TRBD2; v_gene: TRBV5-1; CDR3aa: CASSLRANPLAGGRGAQYF; CDR3nt: TGCGCCAGCAGCTTGAGAGCTAACCCCTTGGCGGGGGGGAGGGGTGCGCAGTATTTT
abundance: .; j_gene: TRBJ1-2; d_gene: .; v_gene: TRBV23-1; CDR3aa: CASSPKPPIVADYTF; CDR3nt: TGCGCCAGCAGTCCGAAACCTCCGATTGTCGCGGATTACACCTTC
abundance: few; j_gene: TRBJ1-1; d_gene: .; v_gene: TRBV5-1; CDR3aa: CASSFLRGLGTEAFF; CDR3nt: TGCGCCAGCAGCTTTCTCCGAGGGCTGGGGACTGAAGCTTTCTTT
abundance: few; j_gene: TRBJ2-3; d_gene: .; v_gene: TRBV6-5; CDR3aa: CASRTGSTDTQYF; CDR3nt: TGTGCCAGCCGCACAGGGAGCACAGATACGCAGTATTTT
abundance: many; j_gene: TRBJ2-7; d_gene: TRBD1; v_gene: TRBV10-3; CDR3aa: CAISSRTGTYEQYF; CDR3nt: TGTGCCATCAGTTCCAGGACAGGGACCTACGAGCAGTACTTC
abundance: .; j_gene: TRBJ1-2; d_gene: .; v_gene: TRBV20-1; CDR3aa: CSAPDRTKRGYTF; CDR3nt: TGCAGTGCCCCGGACAGAACCAAGAGGGGCTACACCTTC
abundance: few; j_gene: TRBJ1-3; d_gene: .; v_gene: TRBV5-1; CDR3aa: CASSLEYTGNTIYF; CDR3nt: TGCGCCAGCAGCTTGGAGTATACTGGAAACACCATATATTTT
abundance: few; j_gene: TRBJ2-3; d_gene: TRBD2; v_gene: TRBV3-1; CDR3aa: CASSQMVSGGSDTQYF; CDR3nt: TGTGCCAGCAGCCAGATGGTATCGGGGGGGTCAGATACGCAGTATTTT
abundance: few; j_gene: TRBJ2-2; d_gene: .; v_gene: TRBV4-1; CDR3aa: CASSQPDSNTGELFF; CDR3nt: TGCGCCAGCAGCCAACCGGACTCTAACACCGGGGAGCTGTTTTTT
abundance: .; j_gene: TRBJ1-5; d_gene: .; v_gene: TRBV4-2; CDR3aa: CASSQDPVASNQPQHF; CDR3nt: TGTGCCAGCAGCCAGGATCCGGTAGCTAGCAATCAGCCCCAGCATTTT
abundance: few; j_gene: TRBJ2-3; d_gene: .; v_gene: TRBV7-2; CDR3aa: CASSLTRASTDTQYF; CDR3nt: TGTGCCAGCAGCCTTACCAGGGCGAGCACAGATACGCAGTATTTT
abundance: few; j_gene: TRBJ2-1; d_gene: .; v_gene: TRBV6-2/TRBV6-3; CDR3aa: CASSLQGKYNEQFF; CDR3nt: TGTGCCAGCAGTCTACAGGGTAAATACAATGAGCAGTTCTTC
abundance: few; j_gene: TRBJ1-2; d_gene: TRBD1; v_gene: TRBV4-2; CDR3aa: CASSPLDREVYGYTF; CDR3nt: TGTGCCAGCAGCCCCTTGGACAGGGAGGTGTATGGCTACACCTTC
abundance: few; j_gene: TRBJ1-2; d_gene: .; v_gene: TRBV6-5; CDR3aa: CASSYSPGESWGYTF; CDR3nt: TGTGCCAGCAGTTACTCGCCAGGGGAGAGTTGGGGCTACACCTTC
abundance: .; j_gene: TRBJ1-5; d_gene: .; v_gene: TRBV4-2; CDR3aa: CASSQEASAGSNQPQHF; CDR3nt: TGTGCCAGCAGCCAAGAGGCCTCTGCAGGTAGCAATCAGCCCCAGCATTTT
abundance: .; j_gene: TRBJ1-4; d_gene: .; v_gene: TRBV25-1; CDR3aa: CASSDLRGLEKLFF; CDR3nt: TGTGCCAGCAGTGACCTGCGGGGGCTGGAAAAACTGTTTTTT
abundance: once; j_gene: TRBJ2-7; d_gene: .; v_gene: TRBV12-3/TRBV12-4; CDR3aa: CASRPQFAKAYEQYF; CDR3nt: TGTGCCAGCAGACCTCAATTCGCGAAAGCCTACGAGCAGTACTTC
abundance: few; j_gene: TRBJ1-3; d_gene: TRBD1; v_gene: TRBV12-3/TRBV12-4; CDR3aa: CASSSGDRGYTIYF; CDR3nt: TGTGCCAGCTCCTCCGGGGACAGGGGATACACCATATATTTT
abundance: .; j_gene: TRBJ1-6; d_gene: .; v_gene: TRBV6-5; CDR3aa: CASSKEGSPLHF; CDR3nt: TGTGCCAGCAGTAAAGAGGGGTCACCCCTCCACTTT
abundance: .; j_gene: TRBJ2-5; d_gene: TRBD1; v_gene: TRBV2; CDR3aa: CASSRLQGAETQYF; CDR3nt: TGTGCCAGCAGTCGCCTCCAGGGGGCCGAGACCCAGTACTTC
abundance: .; j_gene: TRBJ1-5; d_gene: .; v_gene: TRBV4-3; CDR3aa: CASSQDWGQPQHF; CDR3nt: TGCGCCAGCAGCCAAGATTGGGGCCAGCCCCAGCATTTT
abundance: .; j_gene: TRBJ2-1; d_gene: .; v_gene: TRBV7-3; CDR3aa: CASSSSGGALGEQFF; CDR3nt: TGTGCCAGCAGCTCCTCAGGGGGGGCCCTCGGTGAGCAGTTCTTC
abundance: many; j_gene: TRBJ1-2; d_gene: .; v_gene: TRBV12-3/TRBV12-4; CDR3aa: CASSLFPDDRTYGYTF; CDR3nt: TGTGCCAGCAGTTTGTTCCCCGACGACAGGACCTATGGCTACACCTTC
abundance: few; j_gene: TRBJ2-1; d_gene: .; v_gene: TRBV20-1; CDR3aa: CSAGWGGLDNEQFF; CDR3nt: TGCAGTGCTGGGTGGGGGGGGCTGGACAATGAGCAGTTCTTC
abundance: .; j_gene: TRBJ1-2; d_gene: TRBD1; v_gene: TRBV7-2; CDR3aa: CASSLAGTGAANYGYTF; CDR3nt: TGTGCCAGCAGCTTAGCCGGGACAGGGGCGGCCAACTATGGCTACACCTTC
abundance: .; j_gene: TRBJ2-2; d_gene: .; v_gene: TRBV7-3; CDR3aa: CASSHRNSGELFF; CDR3nt: TGTGCCAGCAGCCACAGGAATTCCGGGGAGCTGTTTTTT
abundance: few; j_gene: TRBJ2-5; d_gene: TRBD1; v_gene: TRBV7-9; CDR3aa: CASSLAFRTGQRSNRETQYF; CDR3nt: TGTGCCAGCAGCTTAGCTTTCCGGACAGGACAAAGATCGAACAGGGAGACCCAGTACTTC
abundance: many; j_gene: TRBJ2-1; d_gene: .; v_gene: TRBV4-3; CDR3aa: CASSQGLYNEQFF; CDR3nt: TGCGCCAGCAGCCAAGGACTTTACAATGAGCAGTTCTTC
abundance: .; j_gene: TRBJ2-1; d_gene: .; v_gene: TRBV11-3; CDR3aa: CASSLDAAGWGNEQFF; CDR3nt: TGTGCCAGCAGCTTAGATGCGGCAGGGTGGGGCAATGAGCAGTTCTTC
abundance: few; j_gene: TRBJ2-2; d_gene: .; v_gene: TRBV7-7; CDR3aa: CASSPSSGNTGELFF; CDR3nt: TGTGCTAGCAGTCCCTCTTCGGGGAACACCGGGGAGCTGTTTTTT
abundance: few; j_gene: TRBJ2-5; d_gene: .; v_gene: TRBV7-6; CDR3aa: CASSAAVTQYF; CDR3nt: TGTGCCAGCAGCGCCGCGGTGACCCAGTACTTC
abundance: once; j_gene: TRBJ2-5; d_gene: .; v_gene: TRBV7-6; CDR3aa: CASSKRAGLKETQYF; CDR3nt: TGTGCCAGCAGCAAACGAGCCGGACTCAAAGAGACCCAGTACTTC
abundance: few; j_gene: TRBJ2-7; d_gene: .; v_gene: TRBV21-1; CDR3aa: CASSKNSGPLRYEQYF; CDR3nt: TGTGCCAGCAGCAAGAATTCAGGGCCCCTTCGGTACGAGCAGTACTTC
abundance: many; j_gene: TRBJ2-1; d_gene: .; v_gene: TRBV6-2/TRBV6-3; CDR3aa: CASTDILPPGRNEQFF; CDR3nt: TGTGCCAGCACAGACATCCTCCCCCCGGGGAGGAATGAGCAGTTCTTC
abundance: few; j_gene: TRBJ2-5; d_gene: .; v_gene: TRBV24-1; CDR3aa: CATSDPRGTTETQYF; CDR3nt: TGTGCCACCAGTGATCCCAGGGGTACGACAGAGACCCAGTACTTC
abundance: .; j_gene: TRBJ1-1; d_gene: .; v_gene: TRBV3-2; CDR3aa: CASSPPGGGALNTEAFF; CDR3nt: TGTGCCAGCAGCCCCCCGGGAGGGGGGGCCCTGAACACTGAAGCTTTCTTT
abundance: few; j_gene: TRBJ2-5; d_gene: TRBD2; v_gene: TRBV5-1; CDR3aa: CASSWEGSVTQYF; CDR3nt: TGCGCCAGCAGCTGGGAGGGGTCGGTGACCCAGTACTTC
abundance: few; j_gene: TRBJ2-5; d_gene: .; v_gene: TRBV3-1; CDR3aa: CASSQDPTGRGETQYF; CDR3nt: TGTGCCAGCAGCCAAGATCCAACAGGACGGGGAGAGACCCAGTACTTC
abundance: few; j_gene: TRBJ2-5; d_gene: .; v_gene: TRBV5-1; CDR3aa: CASFNSGVETQYF; CDR3nt: TGCGCCAGCTTTAACTCAGGGGTAGAGACCCAGTACTTC
abundance: few; j_gene: TRBJ2-1; d_gene: TRBD2; v_gene: TRBV24-1; CDR3aa: CATSDPTSGGSSYNEQFF; CDR3nt: TGTGCCACCAGTGATCCGACTAGCGGGGGGTCTTCCTACAATGAGCAGTTCTTC
abundance: few; j_gene: TRBJ2-5; d_gene: TRBD2; v_gene: TRBV6-5; CDR3aa: CASSHQGLAEIRETQYF; CDR3nt: TGTGCCAGCAGTCACCAAGGACTAGCGGAAATCCGTGAGACCCAGTACTTC